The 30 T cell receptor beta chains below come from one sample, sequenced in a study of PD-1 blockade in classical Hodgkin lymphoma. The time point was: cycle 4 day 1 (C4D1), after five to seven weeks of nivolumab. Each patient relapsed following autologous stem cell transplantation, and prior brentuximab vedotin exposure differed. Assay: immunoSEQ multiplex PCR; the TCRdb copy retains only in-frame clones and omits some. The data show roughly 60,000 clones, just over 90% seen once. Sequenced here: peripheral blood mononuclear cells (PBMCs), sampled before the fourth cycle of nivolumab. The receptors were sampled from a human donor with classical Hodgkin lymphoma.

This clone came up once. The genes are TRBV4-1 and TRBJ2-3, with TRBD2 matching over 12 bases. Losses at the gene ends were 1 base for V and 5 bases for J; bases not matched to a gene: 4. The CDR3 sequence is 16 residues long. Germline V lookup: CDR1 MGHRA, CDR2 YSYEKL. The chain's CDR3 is CASSQATSGGLDTQYF. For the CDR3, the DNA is TGCGCCAGCAGCCAAGCGACTAGCGGGGGATTAGATACGCAGTATTTT.

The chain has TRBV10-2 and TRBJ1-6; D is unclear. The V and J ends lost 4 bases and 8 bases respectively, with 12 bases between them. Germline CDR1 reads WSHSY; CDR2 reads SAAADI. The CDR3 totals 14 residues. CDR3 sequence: CASSVRKIYSPLHF. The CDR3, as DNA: TGCGCCAGCAGTGTCAGGAAAATTTATTCACCCCTCCACTTT.

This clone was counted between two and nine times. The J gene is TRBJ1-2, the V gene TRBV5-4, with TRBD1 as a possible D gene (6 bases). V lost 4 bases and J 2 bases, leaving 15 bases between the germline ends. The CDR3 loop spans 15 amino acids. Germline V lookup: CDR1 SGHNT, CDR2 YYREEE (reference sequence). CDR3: CASSHPEQGNYGYTF. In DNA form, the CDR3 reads TGTGCCAGCAGCCATCCCGAACAGGGAAACTATGGCTACACCTTC.

CDR3 loop: CASSRIGSAYEQYF. Written as DNA, the CDR3 is TGTGCCAGCAGCAGGATAGGGAGTGCCTACGAGCAGTACTTC. The rearrangement links TRBV27 to TRBJ2-7, with TRBD2 as a possible D gene (5 bases). V was trimmed by 6 bases and J by 2 bases, leaving 14 bases between them. Per germline, CDR1 MNHEY and CDR2 SMNVEV (reference sequence). The CDR3 consists of 14 residues.

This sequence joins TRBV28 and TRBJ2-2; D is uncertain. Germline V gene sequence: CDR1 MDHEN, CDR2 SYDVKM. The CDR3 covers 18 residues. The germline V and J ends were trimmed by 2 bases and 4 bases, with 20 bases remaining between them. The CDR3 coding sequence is TGTGCCAGCAGTTTAGACGGAGAAATAACCGAGAGCACCGGGGAGCTGTTTTTT. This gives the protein CASSLDGEITESTGELFF.

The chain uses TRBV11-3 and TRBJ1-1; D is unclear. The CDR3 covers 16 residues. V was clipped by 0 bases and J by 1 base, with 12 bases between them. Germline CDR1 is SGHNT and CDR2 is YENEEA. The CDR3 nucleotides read TGTGCCAGCAGCTTAGATCGCGGTCGGAAGAACACTGAAGCTTTCTTT. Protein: CASSLDRGRKNTEAFF.

The CDR3 region is CASSTGQGRETQYF. Written as DNA, the CDR3 is TGTGCCAGTAGTACCGGACAGGGGAGGGAGACCCAGTACTTC. The chain couples TRBV19 to TRBJ2-5; 9 bases are a match to TRBD1. Losses at the gene ends were 4 bases for V and 5 bases for J; bases not matched to a gene: 5. Germline assignment: CDR1 LNHDA and CDR2 SQIVND (reference sequence). This CDR3 region has 14 residues.

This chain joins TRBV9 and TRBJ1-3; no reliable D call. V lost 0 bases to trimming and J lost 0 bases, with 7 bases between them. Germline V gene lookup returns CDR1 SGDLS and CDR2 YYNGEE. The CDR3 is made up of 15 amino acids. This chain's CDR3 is CASSVGHNSGNTIYF. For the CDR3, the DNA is TGTGCCAGCAGCGTAGGTCACAACTCTGGAAACACCATATATTTT.

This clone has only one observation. The CDR3: CASSYGLAGKVSPGELFF. For the CDR3, the DNA is TGTGCCAGCAGTTACGGACTAGCGGGAAAAGTTTCCCCCGGGGAGCTGTTTTTT. This sequence joins TRBV27 and TRBJ2-2; 12 positions agree with TRBD2. The V and J ends lost 4 bases and 6 bases, in that order; junction bases with no gene match: 12. Germline V CDR1 and CDR2: MNHEY, SMNVEV (reference sequence). The CDR3 has 18 residues.

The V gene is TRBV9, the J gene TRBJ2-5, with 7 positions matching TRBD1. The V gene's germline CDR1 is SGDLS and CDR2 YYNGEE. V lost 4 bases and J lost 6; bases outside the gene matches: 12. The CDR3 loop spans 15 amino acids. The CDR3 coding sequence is TGTGCCAGCAGCCCCCAGTTAGGGGGCGGACAGACCCAGTACTTC. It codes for CASSPQLGGGQTQYF.

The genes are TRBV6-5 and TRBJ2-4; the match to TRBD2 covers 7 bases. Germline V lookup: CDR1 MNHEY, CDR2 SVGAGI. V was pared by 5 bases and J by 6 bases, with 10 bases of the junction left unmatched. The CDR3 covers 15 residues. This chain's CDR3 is CASSPLADTLNIQYF. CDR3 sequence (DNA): TGTGCCAGCAGTCCCCTAGCGGATACCTTAAACATTCAGTACTTC.

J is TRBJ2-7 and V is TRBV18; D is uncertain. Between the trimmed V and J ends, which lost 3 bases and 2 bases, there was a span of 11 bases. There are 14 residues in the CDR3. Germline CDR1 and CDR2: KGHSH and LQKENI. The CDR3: CASSPGNRAYEQYF. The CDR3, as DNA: TGTGCCAGCTCACCCGGAAACAGAGCCTACGAGCAGTACTTC.

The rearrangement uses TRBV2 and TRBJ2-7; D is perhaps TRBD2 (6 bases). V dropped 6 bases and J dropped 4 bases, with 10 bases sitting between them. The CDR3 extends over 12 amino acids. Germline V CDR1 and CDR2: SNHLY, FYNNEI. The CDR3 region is CASRVGGYEQYF. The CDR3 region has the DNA TGTGCCAGCAGGGTGGGAGGTTACGAGCAGTACTTC.

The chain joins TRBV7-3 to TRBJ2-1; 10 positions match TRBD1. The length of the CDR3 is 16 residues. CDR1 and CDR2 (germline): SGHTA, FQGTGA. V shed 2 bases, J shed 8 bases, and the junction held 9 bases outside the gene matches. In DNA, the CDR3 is TGTGCCAGCAGCTTATCGGGACAGGGGATAGGGGATGAGCAGTTCTTC. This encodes CASSLSGQGIGDEQFF.

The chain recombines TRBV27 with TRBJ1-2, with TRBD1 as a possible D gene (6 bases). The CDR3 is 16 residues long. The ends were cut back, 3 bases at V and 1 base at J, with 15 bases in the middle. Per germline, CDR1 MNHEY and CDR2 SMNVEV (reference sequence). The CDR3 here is CASSFGRGLHNYGYTF. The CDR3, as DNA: TGTGCCAGCAGTTTCGGCAGGGGTCTTCATAACTATGGCTACACCTTC.

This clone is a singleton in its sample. The CDR3 sequence: CASSIVQGRQPQHF. The CDR3 nucleotides read TGTGCCAGTAGTATAGTACAGGGAAGGCAGCCCCAGCATTTT. The chain joins TRBV19 to TRBJ1-5, with D tentatively TRBD1 (6 bases). The CDR3 is 14 amino acids. Germline CDR1 is LNHDA and CDR2 is SQIVND (reference sequence). The ends were cut back, 1 base at V and 7 bases at J, with 11 bases in the middle.

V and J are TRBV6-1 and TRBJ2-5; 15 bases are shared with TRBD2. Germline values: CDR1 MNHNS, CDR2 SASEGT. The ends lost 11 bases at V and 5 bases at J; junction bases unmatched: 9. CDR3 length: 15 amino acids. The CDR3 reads CAGGLAGGRRETQYF. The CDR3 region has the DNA TGTGCCGGAGGACTAGCGGGAGGGCGGAGGGAGACCCAGTACTTC.

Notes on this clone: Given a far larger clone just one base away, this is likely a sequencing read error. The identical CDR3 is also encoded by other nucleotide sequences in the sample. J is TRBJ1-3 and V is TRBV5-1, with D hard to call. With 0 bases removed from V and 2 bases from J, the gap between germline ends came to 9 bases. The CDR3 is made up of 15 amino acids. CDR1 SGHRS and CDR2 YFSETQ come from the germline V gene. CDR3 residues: CASSLGSGTGNTIYF. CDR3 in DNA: TGCGCCAGCAGCTTGGGGTCTGGGACTGGAAACACCATATATTTT.

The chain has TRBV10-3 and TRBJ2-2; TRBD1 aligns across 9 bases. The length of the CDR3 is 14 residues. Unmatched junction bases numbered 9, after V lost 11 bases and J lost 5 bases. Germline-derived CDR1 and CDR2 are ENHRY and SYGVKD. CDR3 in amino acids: CAATGQGGTGELFF. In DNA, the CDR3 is TGTGCCGCCACGGGACAGGGTGGGACCGGGGAGCTGTTTTTT.

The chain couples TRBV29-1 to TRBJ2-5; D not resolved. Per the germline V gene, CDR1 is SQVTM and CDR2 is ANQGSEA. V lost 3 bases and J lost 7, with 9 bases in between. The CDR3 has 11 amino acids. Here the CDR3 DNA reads TGCAGCGTTGAGGGTTTCGGGACCCAGTACTTC. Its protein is CSVEGFGTQYF.

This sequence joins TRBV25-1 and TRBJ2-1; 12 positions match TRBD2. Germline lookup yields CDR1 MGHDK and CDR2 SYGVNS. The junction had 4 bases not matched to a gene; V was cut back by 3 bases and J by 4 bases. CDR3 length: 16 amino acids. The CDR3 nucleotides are TGTGCCAGCAGTGACCCTAGCGGGGGGGCTTACAATGAGCAGTTCTTC. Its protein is CASSDPSGGAYNEQFF.

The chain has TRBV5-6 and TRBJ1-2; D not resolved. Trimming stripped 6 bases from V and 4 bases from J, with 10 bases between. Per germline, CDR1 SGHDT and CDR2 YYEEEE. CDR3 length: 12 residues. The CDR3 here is CASTLKRYGYTF. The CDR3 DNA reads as TGTGCCAGCACCCTGAAGCGCTATGGCTACACCTTC.

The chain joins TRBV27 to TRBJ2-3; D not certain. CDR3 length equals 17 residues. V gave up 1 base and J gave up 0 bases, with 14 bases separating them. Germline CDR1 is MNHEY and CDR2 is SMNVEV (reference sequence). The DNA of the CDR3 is TGTGCCAGCAGTTTATTCGCACTACCCGCTAGCACAGATACGCAGTATTTT. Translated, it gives CASSLFALPASTDTQYF.

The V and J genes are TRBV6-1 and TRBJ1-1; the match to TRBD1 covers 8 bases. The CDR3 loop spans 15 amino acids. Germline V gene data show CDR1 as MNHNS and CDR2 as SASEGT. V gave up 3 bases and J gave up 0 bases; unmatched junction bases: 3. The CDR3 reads CASSDWTGLNTEAFF. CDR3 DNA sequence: TGTGCCAGCAGTGACTGGACAGGGCTGAACACTGAAGCTTTCTTT.

Here the CDR3 reads CASKEDSSRAYEQYF. DNA of the CDR3: TGTGCCAGCAAAGAGGACAGCAGTCGGGCTTACGAGCAGTACTTC. The J gene is TRBJ2-7, the V gene TRBV27; TRBD1 is a possible D gene (6 bases). The V end was cut by 7 bases, the J end by 4 bases, with 20 bases between. CDR1 and CDR2 from the germline V gene are MNHEY and SMNVEV (reference sequence). The CDR3 is 15 residues long.

The CDR3 sequence: CASSVGPGYDQPQHF. The DNA of the CDR3 is TGTGCCAGCAGCGTAGGACCGGGGTACGATCAGCCCCAGCATTTT. V usage is TRBV9 and J usage is TRBJ1-5, with D hard to call. Trimming left V 0 bases short and J 5 bases short, with 12 bases between. CDR1 is SGDLS, CDR2 YYNGEE, per germline. This CDR3 comprises 15 residues.

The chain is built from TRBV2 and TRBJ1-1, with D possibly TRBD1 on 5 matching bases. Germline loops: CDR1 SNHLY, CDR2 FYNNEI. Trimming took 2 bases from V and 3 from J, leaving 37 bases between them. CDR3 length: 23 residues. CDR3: CASSEWGPGGIKLRPWGDTEAFF. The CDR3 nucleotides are TGTGCCAGCAGTGAATGGGGCCCCGGGGGGATCAAGTTACGGCCCTGGGGTGACACTGAAGCTTTCTTT.

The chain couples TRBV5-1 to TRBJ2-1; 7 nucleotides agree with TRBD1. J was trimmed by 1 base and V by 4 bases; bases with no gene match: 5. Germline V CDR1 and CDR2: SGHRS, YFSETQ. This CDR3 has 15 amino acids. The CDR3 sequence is CASSLRTGSYNEQFF. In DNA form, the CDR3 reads TGCGCCAGCAGCCTTAGGACAGGATCCTACAATGAGCAGTTCTTC.

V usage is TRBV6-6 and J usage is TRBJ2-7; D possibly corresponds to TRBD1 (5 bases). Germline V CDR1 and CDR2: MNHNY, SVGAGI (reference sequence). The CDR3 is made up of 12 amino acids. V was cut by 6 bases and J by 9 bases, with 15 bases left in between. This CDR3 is CASRVPGRGQYF. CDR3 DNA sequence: TGTGCCAGCAGGGTACCCGGAAGGGGGCAGTACTTC.

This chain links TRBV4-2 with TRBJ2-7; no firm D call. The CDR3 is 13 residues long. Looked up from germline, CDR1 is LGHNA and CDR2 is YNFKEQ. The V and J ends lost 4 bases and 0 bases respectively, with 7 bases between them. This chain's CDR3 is CASSPQRSYEQYF. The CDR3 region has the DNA TGTGCCAGCAGCCCTCAACGCTCCTACGAGCAGTACTTC.